This T cell receptor (beta chain) appears in the sequencing data of a study of T cell clonotyping in hematopoietic cell transplantation. Looked up from germline, CDR1 is MDHEN and CDR2 is SYDVKM. V was trimmed by 5 bases and J by 4 bases, leaving 18 bases between them. This CDR3 comprises 16 residues. Findings and limits, study-wide: Pathologically expanded recipient clonotypes increased progressively from day 30 to day 180 as diversity fell.

Worth noting for this clone: The antigen remains unidentified.

Recipient blood drawn about 28 days pretransplant and days 30, 100, 180 after. The method was immunoSEQ multiplex PCR; TCRdb's version includes in-frame clones alone and lacks a portion of them. This table has over 2,000 clones, around 79% appearing once. The sequencing used PBMCs, collected 100 days after allogeneic stem cell transplant. The chain combines TRBV28 with TRBJ2-1, with TRBD2 as a possible D gene (5 bases). The receptor was derived from a male patient aged 45-60 years who had an allogeneic stem cell transplant from a related donor, so the T cells may come from the graft donor. Some clones in this sample may be carry-over from other donors' samples. CDR3: CASSPLGAVGYNEQFF. The CDR3 DNA sequence: TGTGCCAGCAGTCCACTGGGAGCGGTGGGGTACAATGAGCAGTTCTTC.